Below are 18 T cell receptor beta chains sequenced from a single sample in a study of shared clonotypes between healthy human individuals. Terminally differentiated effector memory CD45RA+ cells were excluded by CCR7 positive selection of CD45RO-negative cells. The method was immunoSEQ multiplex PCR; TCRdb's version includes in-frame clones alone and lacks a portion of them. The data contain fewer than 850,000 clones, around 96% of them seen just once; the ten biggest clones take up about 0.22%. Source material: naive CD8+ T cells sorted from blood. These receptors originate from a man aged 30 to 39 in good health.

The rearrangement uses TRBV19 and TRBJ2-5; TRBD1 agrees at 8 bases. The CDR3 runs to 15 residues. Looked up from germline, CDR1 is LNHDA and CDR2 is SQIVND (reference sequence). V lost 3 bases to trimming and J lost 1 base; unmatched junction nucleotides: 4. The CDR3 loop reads CASSMVDRAQETQYF. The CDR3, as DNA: TGTGCCAGTAGTATGGTGGACAGGGCCCAAGAGACCCAGTACTTC.

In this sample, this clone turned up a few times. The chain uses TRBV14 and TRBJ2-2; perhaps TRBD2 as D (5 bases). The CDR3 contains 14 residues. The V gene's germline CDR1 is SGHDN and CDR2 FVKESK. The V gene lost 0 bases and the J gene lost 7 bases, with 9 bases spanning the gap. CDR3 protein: CASSQEVGIGELFF. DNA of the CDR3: TGTGCCAGCAGCCAAGAGGTCGGGATCGGGGAGCTGTTTTTT.

CDR3 in amino acids: CASSQAGPPGNTIYF. The CDR3 bases are TGCGCCAGCAGCCAAGCGGGACCTCCTGGAAACACCATATATTTT. V is TRBV4-3 and J is TRBJ1-3; TRBD1 is a possible D gene (5 bases). CDR1 is LGHNA and CDR2 is YSLEER in the germline V gene. Deletions cut 1 base from V and 2 bases from J, with 9 bases between. This CDR3 has 15 residues.

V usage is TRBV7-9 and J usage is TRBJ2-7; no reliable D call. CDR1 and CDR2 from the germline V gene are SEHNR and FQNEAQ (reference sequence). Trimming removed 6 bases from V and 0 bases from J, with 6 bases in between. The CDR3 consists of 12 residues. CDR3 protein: CASRALSYEQYF. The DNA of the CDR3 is TGTGCCAGCAGGGCACTCTCCTACGAGCAGTACTTC.

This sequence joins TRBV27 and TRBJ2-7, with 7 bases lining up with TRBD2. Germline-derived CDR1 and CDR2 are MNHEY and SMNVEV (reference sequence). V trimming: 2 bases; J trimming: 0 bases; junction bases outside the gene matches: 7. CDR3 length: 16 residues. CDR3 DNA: TGTGCCAGCAGTTTAATCGGCGGGAGCCCCTCCTACGAGCAGTACTTC. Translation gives CASSLIGGSPSYEQYF.

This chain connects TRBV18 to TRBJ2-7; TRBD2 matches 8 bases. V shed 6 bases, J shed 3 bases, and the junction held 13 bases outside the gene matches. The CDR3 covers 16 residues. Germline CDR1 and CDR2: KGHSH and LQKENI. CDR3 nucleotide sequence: TGTGCCAGCTCCCTACCGGTAAGCGGGAGTAGCTACGAGCAGTACTTC. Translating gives CASSLPVSGSSYEQYF.

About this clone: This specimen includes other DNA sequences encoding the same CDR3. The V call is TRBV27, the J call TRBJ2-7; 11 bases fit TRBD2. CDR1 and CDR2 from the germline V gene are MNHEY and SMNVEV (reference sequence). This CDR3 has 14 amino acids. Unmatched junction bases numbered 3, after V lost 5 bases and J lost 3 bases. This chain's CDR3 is CASSGLAGGYEQYF. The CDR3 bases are TGTGCCAGCAGTGGGCTAGCGGGAGGCTACGAGCAGTACTTC.

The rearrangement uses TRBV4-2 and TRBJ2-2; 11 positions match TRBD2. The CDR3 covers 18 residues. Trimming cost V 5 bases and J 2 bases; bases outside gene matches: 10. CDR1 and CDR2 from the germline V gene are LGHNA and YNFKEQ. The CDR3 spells CASSSPGLAELNTGELFF. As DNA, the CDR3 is TGTGCCAGCAGCTCCCCGGGACTAGCGGAATTAAACACCGGGGAGCTGTTTTTT.

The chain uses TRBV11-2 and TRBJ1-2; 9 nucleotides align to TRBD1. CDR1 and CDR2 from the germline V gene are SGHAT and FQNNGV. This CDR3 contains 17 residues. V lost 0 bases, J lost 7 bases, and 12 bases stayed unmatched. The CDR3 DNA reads TGTGCCAGCAGCTTAGATGTCGAAACAGGGGGCATTGGTGGCTACACCTTC. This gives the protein CASSLDVETGGIGGYTF.

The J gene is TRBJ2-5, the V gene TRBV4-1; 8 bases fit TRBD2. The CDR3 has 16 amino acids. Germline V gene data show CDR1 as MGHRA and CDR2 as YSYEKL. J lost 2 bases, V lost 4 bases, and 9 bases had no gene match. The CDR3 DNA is TGCGCCAGCAGCCCAGCGGGGGCCGCGGCACAAGAGACCCAGTACTTC. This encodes CASSPAGAAAQETQYF.

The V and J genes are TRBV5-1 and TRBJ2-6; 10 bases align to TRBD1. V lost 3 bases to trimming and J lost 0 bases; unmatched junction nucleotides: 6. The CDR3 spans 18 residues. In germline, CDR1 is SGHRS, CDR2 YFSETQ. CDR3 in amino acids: CASSSPGQGPSGANVLTF. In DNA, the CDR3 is TGCGCCAGCAGCTCACCGGGACAGGGGCCCTCTGGGGCCAACGTCCTGACTTTC.

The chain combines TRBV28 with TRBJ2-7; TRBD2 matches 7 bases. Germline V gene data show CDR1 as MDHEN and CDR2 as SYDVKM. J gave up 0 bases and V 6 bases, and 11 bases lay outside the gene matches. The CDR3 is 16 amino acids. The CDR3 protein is CASSPFNLADSYEQYF. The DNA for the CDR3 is TGTGCCAGCAGCCCCTTTAATCTAGCGGACTCCTACGAGCAGTACTTC.

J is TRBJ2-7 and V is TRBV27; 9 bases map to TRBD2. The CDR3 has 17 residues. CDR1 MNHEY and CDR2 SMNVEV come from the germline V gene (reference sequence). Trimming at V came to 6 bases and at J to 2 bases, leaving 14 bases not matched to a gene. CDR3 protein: CASRPGVAGDYAYEQYF. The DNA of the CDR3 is TGTGCCAGCAGACCGGGGGTAGCGGGAGACTATGCCTACGAGCAGTACTTC.

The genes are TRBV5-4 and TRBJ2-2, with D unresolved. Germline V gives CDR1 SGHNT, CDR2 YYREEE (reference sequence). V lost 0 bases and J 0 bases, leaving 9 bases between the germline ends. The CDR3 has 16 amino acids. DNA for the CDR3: TGTGCCAGCAGCTTGGTATCAACAGCGAACACCGGGGAGCTGTTTTTT. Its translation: CASSLVSTANTGELFF.

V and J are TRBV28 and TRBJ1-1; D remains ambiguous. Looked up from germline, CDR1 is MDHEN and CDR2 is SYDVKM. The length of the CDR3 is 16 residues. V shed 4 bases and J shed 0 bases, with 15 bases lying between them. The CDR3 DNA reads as TGTGCCAGCAGTTCTCCAGATTTAGTCATGAACACTGAAGCTTTCTTT. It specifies CASSSPDLVMNTEAFF. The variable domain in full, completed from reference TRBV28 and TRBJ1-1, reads DVKVTQSSRYLVKRTGEKVFLECVQDMDHENMFWYRQDPGLGLRLIYFSYDVKMKEKGDIPEGYSVSREKKERFSLILESASTNQTSMYLCASSSPDLVMNTEAFFGQGTRLTVV.

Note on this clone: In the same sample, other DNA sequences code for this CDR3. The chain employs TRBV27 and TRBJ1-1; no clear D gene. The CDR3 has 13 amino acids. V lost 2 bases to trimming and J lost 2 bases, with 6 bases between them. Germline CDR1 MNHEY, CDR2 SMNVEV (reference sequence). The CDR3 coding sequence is TGTGCCAGCAGTTTAGCTGGCAACACTGAAGCTTTCTTT. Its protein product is CASSLAGNTEAFF.

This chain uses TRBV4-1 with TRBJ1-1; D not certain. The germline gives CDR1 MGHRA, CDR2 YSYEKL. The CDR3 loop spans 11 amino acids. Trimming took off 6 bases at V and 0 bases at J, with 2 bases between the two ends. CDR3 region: CASRLNTEAFF. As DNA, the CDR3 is TGCGCCAGCAGATTGAACACTGAAGCTTTCTTT.

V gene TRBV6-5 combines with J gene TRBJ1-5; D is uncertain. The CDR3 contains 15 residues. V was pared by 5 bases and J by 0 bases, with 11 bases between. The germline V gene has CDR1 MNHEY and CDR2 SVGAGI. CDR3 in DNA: TGTGCCAGCAGTCCCCAAGCTTTTAGCAATCAGCCCCAGCATTTT. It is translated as CASSPQAFSNQPQHF.